This T cell receptor beta chain was documented in a study of cytomegalovirus exposure and HLA in healthy donors. Findings and caveats of the study: Rarity characterized most TCR sequences, yet some public TCRs appeared in many donors.

With 60 Vbeta and 13 Jbeta primers, the PCR was carried out. The protocol was immunoSEQ multiplex PCR, while the TCRdb copy is restricted to in-frame clones and leaves out a portion. The sample consists of 150,000 to 200,000 clones, approximately 80% of them appearing once. CDR1 and CDR2 from the germline V gene are SGHNT and YENEEA. CDR3 length equals 12 residues. V was pared by 4 bases and J by 12 bases, with 16 bases between. In the case of this clone: Its cognate antigen is unknown.

The sequencing input was PBMCs. The sequence derives from a male donor in good health and CMV-seropositive. The chain couples TRBV11-3 to TRBJ2-7; D is uncertain. This CDR3 reads CASSSPGTSPYF. The CDR3 coding sequence is TGTGCCAGCAGCTCTCCGGGTACGAGCCCGTACTTC.